The rows below give T cell receptor beta chains drawn from one sample of a study of identical twins. TCRdb re-derived calls from the 5' RACE reads in MiXCR, one entry per CDR3 protein. The sample comprises roughly 770,000 distinct CDR3 sequences, approximately 18% of which are singletons, and roughly 13% rests with the top ten. Separately, the same data were catalogued under a study of T cells expressing NK-cell markers.

Sequences were obtained from PBMCs. The receptors here all came from a young woman in good health. Both conserved end residues are part of each CDR3. A D gene is named only where the DNA matches it firmly. Where a row states a size, it is once, few, many or the class of an expanded clone; other rows omit it.

D,size,J,V,CDR3,DNA
.,.,TRBJ2-7,TRBV20-1,CSASRGSGRDEQYF,TGCAGTGCTAGTCGAGGGTCAGGCAGGGACGAGCAGTACTTC
.,.,TRBJ2-5,TRBV5-6,CASSLRAGAQYF,TGTGCCAGCAGCTTGCGGGCTGGGGCCCAGTACTTC
.,few,TRBJ1-5,TRBV6-2/TRBV6-3,CASSYTRDQPQHF,TGTGCCAGCAGTTACACGCGAGATCAGCCCCAGCATTTT
.,.,TRBJ2-1,TRBV7-8,CASSRAWAVYNEQFF,TGTGCCAGCAGCCGCGCCTGGGCGGTGTACAATGAGCAGTTCTTC
.,.,TRBJ2-7,TRBV6-1,CASSLRWDTSYEQYF,TGTGCCAGCAGCCTAAGATGGGACACCTCCTACGAGCAGTACTTC
.,.,TRBJ1-5,TRBV20-1,CSARPTGHSNQPQHF,TGCAGTGCTAGACCCACAGGGCATAGCAATCAGCCCCAGCATTTT
.,few,TRBJ1-2,TRBV30,CAWSVERPYPVYGYTF,TGTGCCTGGAGTGTTGAACGTCCGTATCCGGTCTATGGCTACACCTTC
TRBD2,.,TRBJ2-3,TRBV10-3,CATLNRNLAGSTDTQYF,TGTGCCACCCTAAACCGAAACTTAGCGGGGAGCACAGATACGCAGTATTTT
.,few,TRBJ2-3,TRBV27,CASSLAAVGTDTQYF,TGTGCCAGCAGTTTAGCGGCAGTTGGCACAGATACGCAGTATTTT
.,few,TRBJ2-7,TRBV7-2,CASSLAGGRMGTEQYF,TGTGCCAGCAGCTTAGCGGGAGGCCGAATGGGGACCGAGCAGTACTTC
.,few,TRBJ2-7,TRBV6-1,CASTTDIRYEQYF,TGTGCCAGCACCACCGACATACGCTACGAGCAGTACTTC
.,many,TRBJ1-1,TRBV12-3/TRBV12-4,CASSVDSGPWDF,TGTGCCAGCAGTGTTGACAGCGGCCCCTGGGACTTT
.,many,TRBJ1-1,TRBV20-1,CSARAQGYTEAFF,TGCAGTGCCCGGGCTCAGGGCTACACTGAAGCTTTCTTT
.,.,TRBJ2-5,TRBV12-3/TRBV12-4,CATKVSLALQETQYF,TGTGCCACCAAGGTTAGCCTAGCGTTACAAGAGACCCAGTACTTC
TRBD2,few,TRBJ2-3,TRBV5-1,CASSLGTSGPSTDTQYF,TGCGCCAGCAGCTTGGGGACTAGCGGACCTAGCACAGATACGCAGTATTTT
.,few,TRBJ2-4,TRBV20-1,CSAIHSQGLAKNIQYF,TGCAGTGCTATCCACTCCCAGGGGCTAGCCAAAAACATTCAGTACTTC
.,.,TRBJ2-3,TRBV6-1,CASSPVGGPDTQYF,TGTGCCAGCTCACCAGTCGGGGGGCCTGATACGCAGTATTTT
.,.,TRBJ2-3,TRBV25-1,CASKGFPDTQYF,TGTGCCAGCAAGGGGTTTCCAGATACGCAGTATTTT
.,.,TRBJ1-4,TRBV5-4,CASSFDRSNEKLFF,TGTGCCAGCAGCTTTGACAGAAGTAATGAAAAACTGTTTTTT
.,once,TRBJ2-6,TRBV5-1,CASSLLISGANVLTF,TGCGCCAGCAGCTTATTGATCTCTGGGGCCAACGTCCTGACTTTC
.,.,TRBJ2-5,TRBV27,CASSHSVSVWETQYF,TGTGCCAGCAGCCACTCGGTGAGCGTCTGGGAGACCCAGTACTTC
TRBD2,.,TRBJ2-3,TRBV7-2,CASSLLLAGSTDTQYF,TGTGCCAGCAGCTTACTTCTAGCGGGATCCACAGATACGCAGTATTTT
.,.,TRBJ2-1,TRBV20-1,CSAGFLGEQFF,TGCAGTGCGGGGTTTCTTGGTGAGCAGTTCTTC
.,.,TRBJ2-1,TRBV6-1,CASRSRRVNEQFF,TGTGCCAGCAGAAGCCGAAGGGTGAATGAGCAGTTCTTC
.,.,TRBJ2-1,TRBV5-1,CASSFQVEDPPNEQFF,TGCGCCAGCAGCTTTCAGGTAGAAGACCCCCCCAATGAGCAGTTCTTC
TRBD2,.,TRBJ2-5,TRBV11-2,CASSLSGRALETQYF,TGTGCCAGCAGCCTTAGCGGGAGGGCCCTCGAGACCCAGTACTTC
TRBD1,few,TRBJ2-1,TRBV9,CASSVDRGRFNEQFF,TGTGCCAGCAGCGTCGACAGGGGGAGGTTCAATGAGCAGTTCTTC
TRBD1,.,TRBJ2-3,TRBV9,CASSVYGTGARDTQYF,TGTGCCAGCAGCGTCTACGGGACAGGGGCTAGGGATACGCAGTATTTT
.,.,TRBJ2-1,TRBV12-3/TRBV12-4,CASSLALGRSSYNEQFF,TGTGCCAGCAGTTTAGCGCTCGGGCGGAGCTCCTACAATGAGCAGTTCTTC
TRBD2,.,TRBJ2-5,TRBV7-3,CASSSTGTSQETQYF,TGTGCCAGCAGCTCGACCGGGACTAGCCAAGAGACCCAGTACTTC
.,.,TRBJ2-1,TRBV20-1,CSATSQPHSAEQFF,TGCAGTGCTACATCTCAGCCCCACTCAGCGGAGCAGTTCTTC
TRBD1,many,TRBJ1-1,TRBV27,CASSKRTGLNTEAFF,TGTGCCAGCAGTAAACGGACAGGATTGAACACTGAAGCTTTCTTT
.,.,TRBJ2-1,TRBV12-3/TRBV12-4,CASSPDNNEQFF,TGTGCCAGCAGTCCGGACAACAATGAGCAGTTCTTC
TRBD2,once,TRBJ2-7,TRBV11-3,CASSSFDGGTAYEQYF,TGTGCCAGCAGCTCCTTTGACGGGGGGACTGCCTACGAGCAGTACTTC
.,.,TRBJ1-2,TRBV12-3/TRBV12-4,CASSLASDGPYGYTF,TGTGCCAGCAGTTTAGCCTCCGACGGACCCTATGGCTACACCTTC
.,few,TRBJ2-7,TRBV18,CASSPPAGPYEQYF,TGTGCCAGCTCCCCCCCCGCGGGCCCCTACGAGCAGTACTTC
TRBD2,few,TRBJ2-3,TRBV11-1,CASSLGARASGSTDTQYF,TGTGCCAGCAGCTTAGGGGCTCGGGCTAGCGGGTCCACAGATACGCAGTATTTT
.,.,TRBJ1-1,TRBV6-5,CASSYQAANTEAFF,TGTGCCAGCAGTTACCAGGCAGCGAACACTGAAGCTTTCTTT
.,few,TRBJ2-7,TRBV7-9,CASSSHMGTYEQYF,TGTGCCAGCAGCTCCCACATGGGAACCTACGAGCAGTACTTC
TRBD2,.,TRBJ2-5,TRBV6-2/TRBV6-3,CASSYSGTSGLRETQYF,TGTGCCAGCAGTTACTCCGGGACTAGCGGGTTGCGGGAGACCCAGTACTTC
.,.,TRBJ2-2,TRBV10-3,CAIRESMTEIDAANTGELFF,TGTGCCATCAGAGAGTCGATGACGGAAATAGATGCTGCGAACACCGGGGAGCTGTTTTTT
TRBD1,.,TRBJ2-2,TRBV10-3,CAISRTGSEANTGELFF,TGTGCCATCTCTCGGACAGGGAGTGAAGCGAACACCGGGGAGCTGTTTTTT
TRBD1,.,TRBJ2-2,TRBV28,CASSHVRTGATGELFF,TGTGCCAGCAGCCACGTTCGGACAGGGGCAACCGGGGAGCTGTTTTTT